A selection of T cell receptor beta chains follows, all from one sample in a study of blood T cell repertoires in COVID-19. Profiling relied on immunoSEQ multiplex PCR, and the TCRdb table lists in-frame clones only, not all of them. There are approximately 230,000 clones in the sample; roughly 80% occur only once, and nearly 9% lies in the top ten. Sequencing was done on a sample of peripheral blood. The receptor set was obtained from a man aged 80 or over with acute or convalescent COVID-19. The CDR3 runs from the conserved cysteine through the conserved F or W. The D gene is left open where the match is weak. Rows give clone size only sometimes, using once, few, many, or a class for an expanded clone.

v_gene,j_gene,abundance,d_gene,CDR3nt,CDR3aa
TRBV5-1,TRBJ1-4,.,.,TGCGCCAGCAGCTGGGGGGACGGGGGAAGTGAAAAACTGTTTTTT,CASSWGDGGSEKLFF
TRBV19,TRBJ1-5,.,.,TGTGCCAGTAGTACAGGGACACTCCGGGGGCCCCAGCATTTT,CASSTGTLRGPQHF
TRBV3-1/TRBV3-2,TRBJ2-1,.,.,TGTGCCAGCAGCCAGCTTCAGCGTGGTGAGCAGTTCTTC,CASSQLQRGEQFF
TRBV5-1,TRBJ2-3,once,.,TGCGCCAGCAGCTTGCGTATGGATACGCAGTATTTT,CASSLRMDTQYF
TRBV24-1,TRBJ2-3,.,TRBD2,TGTGCCACCAGTGTTCCTGGGACTAGCGAACGTCATACGCAGTATTTT,CATSVPGTSERHTQYF
TRBV6-2/TRBV6-3,TRBJ2-5,.,TRBD1,TGTGCCAGCAGCCCAGGGGGAGAGACCCAGTACTTC,CASSPGGETQYF
TRBV23-1,TRBJ2-1,.,TRBD1,TGCGCCAGCAGTCAAAATCAAACAGGGGGCGTCCTCTACAATGAGCAGTTCTTC,CASSQNQTGGVLYNEQFF
TRBV5-4,TRBJ1-6,.,.,TGTGCCAGCAGCTTGTTACAGGTTGATTCACCCCTCCACTTT,CASSLLQVDSPLHF
TRBV12-5,TRBJ2-2,few,.,TGTGCTAGTGGCCTCCCGGCCGGGGAGCTGTTTTTT,CASGLPAGELFF
TRBV4-2,TRBJ2-1,.,TRBD2,TGTGCCAGCAGCCAAGTTGGCTGGGGTTTAGCGGGAAACAATGAGCAGTTCTTC,CASSQVGWGLAGNNEQFF
TRBV3-1/TRBV3-2,TRBJ2-7,.,TRBD2,TGTGCCAGCAGCTACGGGACTAGCGGGTATCTAAACGAGCAGTACTTC,CASSYGTSGYLNEQYF
TRBV6-6,TRBJ1-2,.,.,TGTGCCAGCAGTCCCCGCGGCACGGACTATGGCTACACCTTC,CASSPRGTDYGYTF
TRBV6-6,TRBJ1-1,.,TRBD1,TGTGCCAGCAGCCACAGGGGTTTAATCTCTGAAGCTTTCTTT,CASSHRGLISEAFF
TRBV7-2,TRBJ1-1,.,.,TGTGCCAGCAGCAATCGGCAGCGACCTGAAGCTTTCTTT,CASSNRQRPEAFF
TRBV2,TRBJ1-1,.,TRBD1,TGTGCCAGCAGTCCCCGGACAGGGAACACTGAAGCTTTCTTT,CASSPRTGNTEAFF
TRBV7-3,TRBJ1-2,.,.,TGTGCCAGCAGTTATGACAGCTATGGCTACACCTTC,CASSYDSYGYTF
TRBV18,TRBJ1-5,.,TRBD1,TGTGCCAGCTCACCAGGGACAGGGAAAGATCAGCCCCAGCATTTT,CASSPGTGKDQPQHF
TRBV7-2,TRBJ2-7,.,.,TGTGCCAGCAGCCGATACAGGGAAGGCGAGCAGTACTTC,CASSRYREGEQYF
TRBV6-5,TRBJ1-3,.,.,TGTGCCAGCAGTTCCCCCGGGAGCTCTGGAAACACCATATATTTT,CASSSPGSSGNTIYF
TRBV4-1,TRBJ2-7,.,.,TGCGCCAGCAGCCAAGATCCAAATTCCTACGAGCAGTACTTC,CASSQDPNSYEQYF
TRBV5-4,TRBJ2-7,.,.,TGTGCCAGCAGCTCCCGGGGGAGCTCCTACGAGCAGTACTTC,CASSSRGSSYEQYF
TRBV11-2,TRBJ1-2,.,TRBD1,TGTGCCAGCAGCTTAGAGACAGGGGCTTTCAACTATGGCTACACCTTC,CASSLETGAFNYGYTF
TRBV6-5,TRBJ1-2,.,.,TGTGCCAGCAGCCGGGTCCTCACGGCCGGCTACACCTTC,CASSRVLTAGYTF
TRBV5-1,TRBJ1-2,.,.,TGCGCCAGCAGCTCGCCGGACAGAGCTAACTATGGCTACACCTTC,CASSSPDRANYGYTF
TRBV19,TRBJ2-3,.,.,TGTGCCAGTAGCCATGACACAGCCACAGATACGCAGTATTTT,CASSHDTATDTQYF
TRBV28,TRBJ1-1,.,.,TGTGCCAGCAGTGACCGTGGGGGCATGATGAACACTGAAGCTTTCTTT,CASSDRGGMMNTEAFF
TRBV6-5,TRBJ1-5,.,.,TGTGCCAGCCATCCGGACACCCTATTTTTGGCCCAGCATTTT,CASHPDTLFLAQHF
TRBV6-5,TRBJ1-6,once,.,TGTGCCAGCAGTCTCGGACTTATCGCGGATTCACCCCTCCACTTT,CASSLGLIADSPLHF
TRBV18,TRBJ1-2,many,TRBD1,TGTGCCAGCTCACCACCGGTCCCGGGACAGGACGGCTACACCTTC,CASSPPVPGQDGYTF
TRBV9,TRBJ1-3,once,.,TGTGCCAGCAGCCCCGGGGGATTTTCTGGAAACACCATATATTTT,CASSPGGFSGNTIYF
TRBV6-5,TRBJ2-7,.,.,TGTGCCAGCACCTCTCAGGGGGGCTACGAGCAGTACTTC,CASTSQGGYEQYF
TRBV7-2,TRBJ2-2,.,TRBD2,TGTGCCAGCAGCTGGACTAGCGGGAACACCGGGGAGCTGTTTTTT,CASSWTSGNTGELFF
TRBV6-5,TRBJ1-5,few,.,TGTGCCAGTACCTGGTCAGACAATCAGCCCCAGCATTTT,CASTWSDNQPQHF
TRBV7-8,TRBJ1-1,.,.,TGTGCCAGCAGCACCCTCCTAATGCCTGGGAACACTGAAGCTTTCTTT,CASSTLLMPGNTEAFF